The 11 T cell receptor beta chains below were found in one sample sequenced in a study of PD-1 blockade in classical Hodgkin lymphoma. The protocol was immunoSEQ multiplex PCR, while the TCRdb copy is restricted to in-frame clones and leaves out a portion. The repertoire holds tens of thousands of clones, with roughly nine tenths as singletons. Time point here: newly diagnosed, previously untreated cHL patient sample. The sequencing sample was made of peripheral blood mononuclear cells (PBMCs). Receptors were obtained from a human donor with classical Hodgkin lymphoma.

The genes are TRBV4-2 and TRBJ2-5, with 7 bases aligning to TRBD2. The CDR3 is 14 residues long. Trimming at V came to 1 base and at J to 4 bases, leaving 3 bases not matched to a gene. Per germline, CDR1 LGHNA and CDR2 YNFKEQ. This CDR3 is CASSQVRERETQYF. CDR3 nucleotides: TGTGCCAGCAGCCAAGTGCGGGAGAGAGAGACCCAGTACTTC.

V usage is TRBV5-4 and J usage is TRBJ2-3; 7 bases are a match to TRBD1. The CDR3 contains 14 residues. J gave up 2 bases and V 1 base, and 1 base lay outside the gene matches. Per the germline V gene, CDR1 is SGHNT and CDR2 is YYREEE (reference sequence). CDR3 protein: CASSLTGVTDTQYF. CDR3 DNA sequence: TGTGCCAGCAGCTTGACAGGGGTCACAGATACGCAGTATTTT.

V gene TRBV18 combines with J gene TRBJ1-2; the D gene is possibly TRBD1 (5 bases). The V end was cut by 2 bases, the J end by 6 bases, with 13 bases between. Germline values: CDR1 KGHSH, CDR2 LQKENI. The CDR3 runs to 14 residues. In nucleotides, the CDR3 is TGTGCCAGCTCACCAGAGTCGGGGGGGAATGGCTACACCTTC. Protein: CASSPESGGNGYTF.

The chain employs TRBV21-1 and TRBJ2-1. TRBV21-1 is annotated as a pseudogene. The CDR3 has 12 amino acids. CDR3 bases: TGTGCCAGCAGCAAAGTTGGGGATGAGCAGTTCTTC. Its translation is CASSKVGDEQFF.

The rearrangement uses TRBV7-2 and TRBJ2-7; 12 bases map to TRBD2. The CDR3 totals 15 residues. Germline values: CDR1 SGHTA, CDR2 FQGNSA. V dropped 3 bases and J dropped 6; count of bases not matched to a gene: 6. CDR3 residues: CASSLTSGSSREQYF. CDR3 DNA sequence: TGTGCCAGCAGCTTGACTAGCGGGAGTAGTCGCGAGCAGTACTTC.

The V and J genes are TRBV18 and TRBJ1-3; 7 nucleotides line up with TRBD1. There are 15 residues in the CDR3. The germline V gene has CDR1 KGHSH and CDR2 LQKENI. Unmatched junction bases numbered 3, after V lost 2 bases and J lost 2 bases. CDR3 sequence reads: CASSPAQGAGNTIYF. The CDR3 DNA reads TGTGCCAGCTCACCAGCCCAGGGGGCTGGAAACACCATATATTTT.

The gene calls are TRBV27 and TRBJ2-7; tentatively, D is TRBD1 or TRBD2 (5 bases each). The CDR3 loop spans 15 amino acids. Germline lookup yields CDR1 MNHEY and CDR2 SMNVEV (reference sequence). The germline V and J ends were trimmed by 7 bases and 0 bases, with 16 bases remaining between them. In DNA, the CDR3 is TGTGCCAGCACCCCTAGTCGGGGCCTCTCCTACGAGCAGTACTTC. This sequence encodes CASTPSRGLSYEQYF.

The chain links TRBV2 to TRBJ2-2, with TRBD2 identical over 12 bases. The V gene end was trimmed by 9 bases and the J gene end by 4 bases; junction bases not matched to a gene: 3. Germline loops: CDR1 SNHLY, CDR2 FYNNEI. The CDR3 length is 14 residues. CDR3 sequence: CASRTSGTTGELFF. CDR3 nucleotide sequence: TGTGCCAGTCGGACTAGCGGGACCACCGGGGAGCTGTTTTTT.

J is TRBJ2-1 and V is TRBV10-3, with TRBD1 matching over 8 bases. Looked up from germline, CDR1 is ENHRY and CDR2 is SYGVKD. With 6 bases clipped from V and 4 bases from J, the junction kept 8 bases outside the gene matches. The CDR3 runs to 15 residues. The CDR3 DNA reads TGTGCCATCAGAAGGCAGGGGGCGAGATACAATGAGCAGTTCTTC. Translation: CAIRRQGARYNEQFF.

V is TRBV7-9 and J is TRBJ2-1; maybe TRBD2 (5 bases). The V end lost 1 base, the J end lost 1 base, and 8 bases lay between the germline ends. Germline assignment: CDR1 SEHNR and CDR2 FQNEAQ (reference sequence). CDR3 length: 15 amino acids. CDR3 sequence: CASSLGLASYNEQFF. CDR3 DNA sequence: TGTGCCAGCAGCTTAGGCCTAGCATCCTACAATGAGCAGTTCTTC.

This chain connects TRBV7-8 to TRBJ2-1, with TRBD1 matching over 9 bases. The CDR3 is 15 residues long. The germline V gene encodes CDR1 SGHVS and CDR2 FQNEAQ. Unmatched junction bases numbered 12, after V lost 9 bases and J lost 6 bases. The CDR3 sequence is CASHLQGAKSNEQFF. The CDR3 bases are TGTGCCAGTCACCTACAGGGGGCTAAAAGCAATGAGCAGTTCTTC.